This TCR beta chain was documented in a study of post-analysis software for immune sequencing data. Study conclusions and caveats: With TRBV5-6, TRBV5-1 and TRBV20-1 included, about five TRBV segments were more frequent in patients than in controls.

Prepared TCR beta cDNA libraries contained unique molecular identifiers. Each CDR3 protein is one row after TCRdb ran MiXCR on the PCR reads. The table lists some 500,000 distinct CDR3 sequences, roughly 46% of them singletons. Germline V gene sequence: CDR1 MNHEY, CDR2 SVGEGT. V lost 2 bases and J lost 4; bases outside the gene matches: 1. This CDR3 spans 13 amino acids. About this clonotype itself: The antigen remains undetermined.

The origin of this receptor is a girl between 10 and 17 years old with multiple sclerosis. This sequence joins TRBV6-2 or TRBV6-3 and TRBJ2-5, with 7 bases aligning to TRBD2. Sequenced input: blood. CDR3 nucleotides: TGTGCCAGCAGTTACGCGGGAGTAGAGACCCAGTACTTC. It is translated as CASSYAGVETQYF.